These T cell receptor beta chains were read from a single sample in a study of blood T cells in healthy people across ages. In TCRdb, the 5' RACE reads were re-called with MiXCR into one record per CDR3 protein. The repertoire holds around 850,000 distinct CDR3 sequences, with roughly 40% as singletons. Sequencing was done on a sample of blood. The origin of the receptors is a man aged 18 to 29 in good health. Both conserved end residues are part of each CDR3. Each record gives: J gene, V gene, D gene, clone size, CDR3 DNA, CDR3 protein. A D gene is named only where the DNA matches it firmly. Clone size is stated in some rows and not others, as once, few, many or a class when expanded.

>TRBJ2-5|TRBV4-2|.|many
TGTGCCAGCAGCCAAGATAAAGCGGGTACGGGGGAGACCCAGTACTTC
CASSQDKAGTGETQYF
>TRBJ2-3|TRBV5-1|TRBD2|.
TGCGCCAGCAGCCCGGTAGCGGGACCAGATACAGATACGCAGTATTTT
CASSPVAGPDTDTQYF
>TRBJ2-3|TRBV11-2|.|.
TGTGCCAGCAGCTTAGATTCCACCGGAGATACGCAGTATTTT
CASSLDSTGDTQYF
>TRBJ2-1|TRBV5-1|.|.
TGCGCCAGCAGCTTGGACGGACCCTACGAGCAGTTCTTC
CASSLDGPYEQFF
>TRBJ2-7|TRBV4-1|.|few
TGCGCCAGCAGCCAGTCAGGCGATATGTACTTC
CASSQSGDMYF
>TRBJ2-5|TRBV7-9|.|.
TGTGCCAGCACCGCCGGTCGGCAAGAGACCCAGTACTTC
CASTAGRQETQYF
>TRBJ1-1|TRBV6-6|TRBD1|few
TGTGCCAGCAGTAAGGGGACAGCCACTGAAGTTTTCTTT
CASSKGTATEVFF
>TRBJ1-2|TRBV7-2|.|many
TGTGCCAGCAGCTTAGGGAGTTCCCCTGACTATGGCTACACCTTC
CASSLGSSPDYGYTF
>TRBJ1-5|TRBV20-1|.|.
TGCAGTGCTAGAGAAACCGGAGTCTCTAGCAATCAGCCCCAGCATTTT
CSARETGVSSNQPQHF
>TRBJ2-3|TRBV7-2|TRBD2|few
TGTGCCAGCAGCTTAGAGCCCATACTAGCGGGGGGATTTAGCACAGATACGCAGTATTTT
CASSLEPILAGGFSTDTQYF
>TRBJ1-2|TRBV4-3|.|few
TGCGCCAGCAGCCAAGATCTCGAGGGGAACTATGGCTACACCTTC
CASSQDLEGNYGYTF
>TRBJ2-7|TRBV6-5|TRBD1|.
TGTGCCAGCAGTTACGCGGGGACAGGGGTGTACGAGCAGTACTTC
CASSYAGTGVYEQYF
>TRBJ2-1|TRBV10-3|.|.
TGTTCAGGGGGAGCGGGGGCGATTTACGAGCAGTTCTTC
CSGGAGAIYEQFF
>TRBJ1-2|TRBV7-3|.|many
TGTGCCAGCAGCTTAGGGGGGGAAGCTAACTATGGCTACACCTTC
CASSLGGEANYGYTF
>TRBJ2-7|TRBV20-1|.|.
TGCAGTGCTGACTCTATTACAGTGAACAATGAGCAGTACTTC
CSADSITVNNEQYF
>TRBJ2-1|TRBV20-1|TRBD2|.
TGCAGTGCTAGACTAGCGGGGGGTGTTGTCTACAATGAGCAGTTCTTC
CSARLAGGVVYNEQFF
>TRBJ2-5|TRBV3-1|TRBD2|.
TGTGCCAGCAGCGAAGGGGCGGGGGTCCAAGAGACCCAGTACTTC
CASSEGAGVQETQYF
>TRBJ2-7|TRBV20-1|TRBD2|many
TGCAGTGCTAGTGATAGCGGGTTCTCCTACGAGCAGTACTTC
CSASDSGFSYEQYF
>TRBJ2-3|TRBV5-5|.|.
TGTGCCAGCAGCTCCATACTCCCTGGACCGTCCACAGATACGCAGTATTTT
CASSSILPGPSTDTQYF
>TRBJ2-3|TRBV7-2|TRBD2|.
TGTGCCAGCAGCTTAAGCGGGAGTGTGGGGGATACGCAGTATTTT
CASSLSGSVGDTQYF
>TRBJ2-1|TRBV20-1|TRBD1|.
TGCAGTGCTAAGACCCAGGGGGAGAGCTCCTACAATGAGCAGTTCTTC
CSAKTQGESSYNEQFF
>TRBJ2-1|TRBV27|.|few
TGTGCCAGCAGTTTATCGCCGGGACGGATATACAATGAGCAGTTCTTC
CASSLSPGRIYNEQFF
>TRBJ1-4|TRBV30|.|few
TGTGCCTGGAGTGTACGAAAAAATGAAAAACTGTTTTTT
CAWSVRKNEKLFF
>TRBJ2-5|TRBV11-1|TRBD1|.
TGTGCCAGCAGCGACCGGGACAGACAAGAGACCCAGTACTTC
CASSDRDRQETQYF
>TRBJ1-6|TRBV20-1|.|.
TGCAGTGCTAGAGTGGACGCAGGGCAAAATTCACCCCTCCACTTT
CSARVDAGQNSPLHF
>TRBJ1-1|TRBV20-1|.|.
TGCAGTGCTAGAGGGGGCTACCGGGAGGCTCTACTGCTGGGCACTGAAGCTTTCTTT
CSARGGYREALLLGTEAFF
>TRBJ1-3|TRBV14|.|.
TGTGCCAGCAGCCGCGGACTCCGCTCTGGAAACACCATATATTTT
CASSRGLRSGNTIYF
>TRBJ2-1|TRBV7-6|.|.
TGTGCCAGCAGCTTAGCTGAGACGGCAAATGAGCAGTTCTTC
CASSLAETANEQFF
>TRBJ1-4|TRBV4-1|TRBD1|.
TGCGCCAGCAGCCCGCGGGACAGCCCACGAGAAAAACTGTTTTTT
CASSPRDSPREKLFF
>TRBJ2-1|TRBV7-9|.|many
TGTGCCAGCAGCTTAGTTACTTATGAGCAGTTCTTC
CASSLVTYEQFF
>TRBJ2-7|TRBV5-1|.|.
TGCGCCAGCAGCTTGACGCCGGCAGGGATTACCTACGAGCAGTACTTC
CASSLTPAGITYEQYF
>TRBJ2-3|TRBV12-3/TRBV12-4|TRBD2|many
TGTGCCAGCTGGCCTAGCGGGGGTGTTATGGATACGCAGTATTTT
CASWPSGGVMDTQYF
>TRBJ1-5|TRBV16|.|.
TGTGCCAGCAGCCAATCGTCGGGGTCCGATCAGCCCCAGCATTTT
CASSQSSGSDQPQHF
>TRBJ2-3|TRBV4-2|TRBD2|few
TGTGCCAGCAGCCCCAGCGGGGCCACAGATACGCAGTATTTT
CASSPSGATDTQYF
>TRBJ2-3|TRBV7-2|TRBD2|few
TGTGCCAGCAGTCCAGCGGGGGAGTCGACGGATACGCAGTATTTT
CASSPAGESTDTQYF
>TRBJ2-3|TRBV6-5|.|few
TGTGCCAGCAGTTGGAGGAGGACAGATACGCAGTATTTT
CASSWRRTDTQYF
>TRBJ2-5|TRBV6-2/TRBV6-3|.|few
TGTGCCACCGCCGCCTTTGTCCAAGAGACCCAGTACTTC
CATAAFVQETQYF
>TRBJ2-7|TRBV12-3/TRBV12-4|TRBD1|many
TGTGCCAGCAGTTCCGACAGGGCTGGGGTCCGGAACCCAGCCTACGAGCAGTACTTC
CASSSDRAGVRNPAYEQYF
>TRBJ2-7|TRBV30|TRBD1|.
TGTGCCTGGAGTAAGGGGGCTACCTACGAGCAGTACTTC
CAWSKGATYEQYF
>TRBJ1-2|TRBV12-3/TRBV12-4|.|many
TGTGCCAGCAGTTTTACCGGAGGTGAAAACGATGGCTACACCTTC
CASSFTGGENDGYTF
>TRBJ2-7|TRBV20-1|TRBD2|.
TGCAGTGCTCATCTAGCGGGGTTATACGAGCAGTACTTC
CSAHLAGLYEQYF
>TRBJ2-2|TRBV12-3/TRBV12-4|TRBD1|.
TGTGCCACCCATACAGGGGGCCCCGGGGAGCTGTTTTTT
CATHTGGPGELFF
>TRBJ2-1|TRBV10-1|.|once
TGCGCCGGCAGTGTAGCGAATTCCTACAATGAGCAGTTCTTC
CAGSVANSYNEQFF
>TRBJ2-5|TRBV11-2|.|few
TGTGCCAGCAGCTTAGGACGCGGGACCACGGAGACCCAGTACTTC
CASSLGRGTTETQYF
>TRBJ2-5|TRBV4-2|TRBD2|many
TGTGCCAGCAGCAAACTTTCTAGCGGGGGAGAAGAGACCCAGTACTTC
CASSKLSSGGEETQYF
>TRBJ2-7|TRBV4-3|.|.
TGCGCCAGCAGCCAAAGGTGTAGGCAGCCAAGCTACTACGAGCAGTACTTC
CASSQRCRQPSYYEQYF
>TRBJ2-7|TRBV6-2/TRBV6-3|.|.
TGTGCCAGCAGTTACCCCACCGAGCAGTACTTC
CASSYPTEQYF
>TRBJ2-1|TRBV7-8|TRBD2|once
TGTGCCAGCAGCTTAGTAGGACTAGTGGACTTGGATGAGCAGTTCTTC
CASSLVGLVDLDEQFF
>TRBJ2-3|TRBV11-2|TRBD1|.
TGTGCCAGCAGCCCGCGGACAGGACCAGATACGCAGTATTTT
CASSPRTGPDTQYF
>TRBJ2-1|TRBV20-1|TRBD2|.
TGCAGTGCTTCCTTAGCGGGGCTTCCTCCCTCCTACAATGAGCAGTTCTTC
CSASLAGLPPSYNEQFF
>TRBJ2-2|TRBV29-1|TRBD1|.
TGCAGCGTCGCCGGGACAGGGGGCACCGGGGAGCTGTTTTTT
CSVAGTGGTGELFF